This T cell receptor (beta chain) was obtained from a study of blood T cells in healthy people across ages (dated by TCRdb to the mid-2010s). Concerning the study at large: In model experiments, roughly one uniquely barcoded TCR beta cDNA molecule per two T cells was captured by template switching. To track age-related changes in TCR beta repertoire diversity, the study relied on deep sequencing normalized with unique cDNA molecular identifiers. Donors were grouped into four age groups: young (average about 15 years), middle-aged (about 40), aged (approximately 58) and long-lived (around 82). To avoid experimental bias, donors of different ages were distributed randomly across sequencing lanes. For two donors (one aged 18 to 29 and one aged 80 or older), the study analyzed two additional independent replicas of 1 million unique cDNA reads from the same blood draw.

The donors were roughly 39 Caucasian individuals from Russia, aged roughly 6 to 90 years, who were systemically healthy. Each donor gave around 9 milliliters of peripheral blood, collected into EDTA-treated Vacutainer tubes. PBMCs were isolated by Ficoll-Paque density-gradient centrifugation, with at least 6.5 million obtained per sample. Trizol reagent was used to extract total RNA from the PBMCs, yielding at least 5 micrograms per sample. The percentages of naive CD45RAhigh/CD27high T cells were determined by flow cytometry on a PBMC aliquot from every donor. What the authors observed across the whole study: Bulk unsorted PBMC profiling prevented conclusive comparison of naive and antigen-experienced compartments. Observed TCR beta diversity correlated strongly with the percentage of naive T cells measured by flow cytometry. Total diversity estimates from one million sequenced T cells were considered lower bounds and underestimates. Observed TCR beta diversity per million T cells fell roughly linearly with age, and a significant reduction was already apparent by age roughly 40. The long-lived group showed more naive CD4+ T cells, fewer expanded clones and increased TCR diversity than the aged group, suggesting age selection. The CMV infection status of donors was not known, potentially confounding age-related changes in expanded clonotypes.

With regard to this clonotype: What this receptor recognizes is not known. No qualities accompany the bases; no much larger clone lies one base away.

Libraries were prepared through 5' RACE. Instrument used: Illumina HiSeq 2500. A second PCR of about 6 to 11 cycles was run with a J-beta primer mix and a sample-barcoded 5' primer. A template-switch 5' adaptor carrying 12 random nucleotides introduced a unique molecular identifier onto each TCR beta cDNA molecule. Each sample yielded at least 2.5 million CDR3-containing paired-end reads. The Mint cDNA synthesis kit, primed by a TRBC-specific oligonucleotide, was used to synthesize first-strand cDNA from all RNA. Following uracil-DNA glycosylase treatment, all cDNA underwent a first 18-cycle PCR with the universal primers M1SS and BC2_uni_R. Processing in the source paper ran as follows. Normalization of each sample was performed by random selection of 1 million high-quality reads, each carrying a distinct molecular identifier. Instead of being binned into consensus sequences, reads that shared molecular identifiers were thrown out. MiTCR, with a Q25 quality threshold and the strictest error-elimination algorithm, was used for CDR3 identification, clonotype clustering and error correction. A nonparametric unseen species model with Euler transformation was used to estimate a lower bound on total TCR beta diversity. TCRdb took the public reads, trimmed them with fastp at Q25, ran MiXCR for clone calling and kept in-frame beta chains. Every CDR3 protein is listed once, alongside the most common genes and DNA of its rows. The V and J calls follow TCRdb's processing rather than the paper's. The sample table lists some 1.5 million distinct CDR3 sequences, about 28% of them with a count of one. The ten largest clonotypes hold about 8% of the sample.

The specimen sequenced was blood. The sequence derives from a woman in her thirties in good health.

The sequenced DNA is TGTGCCAGCAGCCTATCCCGCGGAGGCAGGGGGCGGTCTACGCAGTATTTT. Its product reads: CASSLSRGGRGRSTQYF. The V and J segments used are TRBV13 and TRBJ2-3; 8 central bases correspond to TRBD1. Trimming removed 5 bases from V and 8 bases from J; the gene matches leave 18 bases unexplained. Via the germline V gene (reference sequence), CDR1 is PRHDT and CDR2 FYEKMQ. The CDR3 measures 17 amino acids from cysteine to phenylalanine. The retained sequence is limited to the CDR3, 51 bases, with the frame set at the first base. The full variable domain, with segments outside the CDR3 supplied by the reference TRBV13 and TRBJ2-3 proteins, appears as AAGVIQSPRHLIKEKRETATLKCYPIPRHDTVYWYQQGPGQDPQFLISFYEKMQSDKGSIPDRFSAQQFSDYHSELNMSSLELGDSALYFCASSLSRGGRGRSTQYFGPGTRLTVL.